This T cell receptor beta chain was captured in a study of regulatory T cells. Autoimmunity was present in every CD3G-deficient patient, worse in two. Patients aged 2 to 39 years had fewer naive and more memory CD4+ and CD8+ T cells. Sorting split CD4+ cells into CD25-high CD127-low Tregs and CD25-low CD127-high conventional T cells. Study-wide points: In patients, unique TRB V-J pairs were restricted and V/J usage skewed, especially in Tregs. Hydrophobic residues at CDR3 positions 6 and 7 were enriched in conventional CD4+ T cells of CD3G-deficient patients.

Germline V gene sequence: CDR1 MDHEN, CDR2 SYDVKM. This CDR3 spans 17 amino acids. V lost 5 bases and J lost 4; bases outside the gene matches: 9. Primers: 52 TRBV forward and 13 TRBJ reverse. Sequencing was performed with immunoSEQ multiplex PCR; in TCRdb, only in-frame clones are kept and a portion is missing. The table lists 25,000 to 40,000 clones, over 85% of them singletons. On this clone itself: Its cognate antigen is unknown.

The sequencing input was conventional CD4+ T cells sorted from blood. V gene TRBV28 combines with J gene TRBJ2-6; 9 bases line up with TRBD1. The receptor comes from a child aged 2 to 15 with CD3G deficiency. CDR3 loop: CASSLYRGPWGANVLTF. CDR3 sequence (DNA): TGTGCCAGCAGTCTGTACAGGGGGCCGTGGGGGGCCAACGTCCTGACTTTC.